The 11 T cell receptor beta chains listed next were all sequenced from one sample in a study of blood T cell repertoires in COVID-19. Produced via immunoSEQ multiplex PCR; TCRdb's table is partial and in-frame only. The sample has about 98,000 clones; nearly 90% are singletons. The sequenced sample consisted of peripheral blood. The receptors come from a man in his 70s with acute or convalescent COVID-19.

The chain carries TRBV7-9 and TRBJ1-4; 8 bases line up with TRBD1. Looked up from germline, CDR1 is SEHNR and CDR2 is FQNEAQ (reference sequence). The CDR3 consists of 14 residues. Unmatched junction bases numbered 11, after V lost 6 bases and J lost 11 bases. CDR3 sequence reads: CASSSGQGVGKLFF. For the CDR3, the DNA is TGTGCCAGCAGTTCTGGACAGGGAGTAGGTAAACTGTTTTTT.

By proportion, this clone is medium-sized. The chain links TRBV13 to TRBJ1-1; D is uncertain. With 6 bases removed from V and 1 base from J, the gap between germline ends came to 9 bases. Germline V CDR1 and CDR2: PRHDT, FYEKMQ (reference sequence). The CDR3 length is 13 residues. The CDR3 loop reads CASRMAGNTEAFF. CDR3 coding DNA: TGTGCCAGCAGAATGGCGGGGAACACTGAAGCTTTCTTT. Complete variable domain (other parts from reference TRBV13 and TRBJ1-1): AAGVIQSPRHLIKEKRETATLKCYPIPRHDTVYWYQQGPGQDPQFLISFYEKMQSDKGSIPDRFSAQQFSDYHSELNMSSLELGDSALYFCASRMAGNTEAFFGQGTRLTVV.

This chain links TRBV28 with TRBJ2-4, with D tentatively TRBD2 (5 bases). The V and J ends lost 1 base and 7 bases respectively, with 8 bases between them. The CDR3 totals 13 residues. The germline V gene encodes CDR1 MDHEN and CDR2 SYDVKM. CDR3 region: CASSLFGENIQYF. DNA of the CDR3: TGTGCCAGCAGTTTATTTGGGGAGAACATTCAGTACTTC.

The rearrangement uses TRBV7-8 and TRBJ2-7; TRBD1 matches 8 bases. Germline assignment: CDR1 SGHVS and CDR2 FQNEAQ. The CDR3 is 15 amino acids. V shed 3 bases, J shed 6 bases, and the junction held 10 bases outside the gene matches. The CDR3, as DNA: TGTGCCAGCAGCTTGGACACAGGGGGAGTGGGCGAGCAGTACTTC. It codes for CASSLDTGGVGEQYF.

The genes are TRBV10-3 and TRBJ1-4, with 9 bases matching TRBD1. The length of the CDR3 is 13 residues. Germline trimming cut 3 bases from V and 17 bases from J; bases unmatched to any gene: 10. Per germline, CDR1 ENHRY and CDR2 SYGVKD. In DNA, the CDR3 is TGTGCCATCAGTGAAGCGAGGGAGGACAGGGGATTTTTT. Protein sequence: CAISEAREDRGFF.

The J gene is TRBJ1-1, the V gene TRBV5-1; D uncertain. CDR1 is SGHRS and CDR2 is YFSETQ in the germline V gene. This CDR3 is 15 amino acids long. V gave up 1 base and J gave up 0 bases, with 10 bases separating them. DNA for the CDR3: TGCGCCAGCAGCTTGTCGCCGCGTATGAACACTGAAGCTTTCTTT. Residues: CASSLSPRMNTEAFF.

The chain links TRBV15 to TRBJ1-6; possibly TRBD1 for D (5 bases). CDR1 is LNHNV, CDR2 YYDKDF, per germline (reference sequence). V lost 3 bases and J 11 bases, leaving 8 bases between the germline ends. The CDR3 spans 12 residues. The CDR3 DNA follows: TGTGCCACCAGCAGGCCGGGGGCACCCCTCCACTTT. This codes for CATSRPGAPLHF.

This chain connects TRBV30 to TRBJ1-1; D unclear. The CDR3 covers 12 residues. CDR1 GTSNPN and CDR2 SVGIG come from the germline V gene (reference sequence). Deletions cut 0 bases from V and 5 bases from J, with 7 bases between. The CDR3 region is CAWSVTGTEAFF. CDR3 in DNA: TGTGCCTGGAGTGTAACGGGAACTGAAGCTTTCTTT.

The chain carries TRBV7-9 and TRBJ1-6; D is undetermined. Germline V gives CDR1 SEHNR, CDR2 FQNEAQ (reference sequence). This CDR3 is built from 14 residues. V lost 7 bases and J lost 9, with 16 bases in between. This chain's CDR3 is CASTISGTSSPLHF. CDR3 DNA sequence: TGTGCCAGCACCATCTCTGGCACCAGTTCACCCCTCCACTTT.

The V gene is TRBV7-2, the J gene TRBJ2-7, with TRBD2 identical over 11 bases. CDR3 length: 16 residues. The germline CDR1 and CDR2 sequences are SGHTA and FQGNSA. The V segment lost 1 base and the J segment 4 bases; nucleotides outside the gene matches: 6. The CDR3 DNA reads TGTGCCAGCAGCTTAGATCATACTAGCGGGGGATACGAGCAGTACGTC. It specifies CASSLDHTSGGYEQYV.

Here the CDR3 DNA reads TGTGCCAGCACCAGACGAGGGGGCAACACAGATACGCAGTATTTT. Its protein product is CASTRRGGNTDTQYF. The chain carries TRBV6-5 and TRBJ2-3; TRBD1 matches 7 bases. This CDR3 region has 15 residues. The V gene's germline CDR1 is MNHEY and CDR2 SVGAGI. V gave up 7 bases and J gave up 2 bases; unmatched junction bases: 9.